This paragraph reports one T cell receptor (beta chain). This clone was detected once. Its recognized antigen is unknown. Base quality data are lacking; no much larger clone is found one base away. The immunoSEQ Assay, a bias-controlled multiplex PCR, was used to amplify TCRbeta CDR3 regions from genomic DNA. Concerning the study's data processing: Within the assay, amplification of reference gene primers was used to estimate how many nucleated cells each sample contained. To quantify the absolute abundance of each unique TCRbeta CDR3 rearrangement, sequence reads were collapsed and filtered. For each sample, productive Simpson clonality was calculated by taking the square root of Simpson's diversity index across productive rearrangements. As stored in TCRdb, this immuneACCESS dataset retains in-frame rearrangements with V and J assigned. A fraction of the clones does not appear; measured against another copy, unresolved V genes explain less than half of the discrepancy, and the remainder lacks a known reason. V and J calls and clone size are given by that table; D and trimming were obtained from the DNA. Within this sample are over 200,000 clones, with 70% to 90% of them counted one time only. Of the sample, less than 14% falls within the top ten clones.

Participants in the prospective study were enrolled through a virtual design, were aged roughly 18 to 100 years, and lived in approximately 25 United States geographic areas. Cohort assignment in the prospective study relied on participant-reported clinical history from a screening survey and a study questionnaire. For ImmuneRACE Cohort 3, a participant was defined as recovered based on two consecutive negative NP/OP PCR tests, clearance by a healthcare professional, or resolution of symptoms. Mobile phlebotomists in the prospective study collected whole blood, serum and a nasopharyngeal or oropharyngeal swab from every participant. Prospective study participants could optionally give additional blood draws and questionnaires over an approximately two-month period. Blood samples from the prospective study were shipped frozen or at room temperature prior to DNA extraction. Via the germline V gene, CDR1 is KGHSH and CDR2 LQKENI. Trimming removed 3 bases from V and 1 base from J, leaving 12 bases between the germline ends. Including cysteine and phenylalanine, the CDR3 has 15 amino acids. The only DNA kept is the CDR3, 45 bases in frame from the first base.

The data belong to a study of blood T cell repertoires in COVID-19 (dated by TCRdb to 2019 to 2021). Study-wide context: Samples covering the acute and convalescent phases of COVID-19 were provided by collaborators in the United States, Italy and Spain. The dataset comprised deeply sampled blood TCRbeta repertoires from subjects exposed to, actively infected with, or recovered from COVID-19. Where available, HLA class I and class II types were obtained from metadata supplied by the sample provider rather than from assay-based typing. Samples came from the ongoing ImmuneRACE study (first 160 participants) plus 1,254 subjects from 6 global collaborators. The repertoires were released in a freely available public database intended as a resource for research on the immune response to SARS-CoV-2. Sample metadata almost always included a de-identified subject ID, COVID-19 status, age in years and sex. The material from the prospective study consisted of cDNA or gDNA derived from T cells, B-cell-depleted T cells, or PBMCs. The investigation overall reported the following: The amount of clinical and demographic metadata varied by source and participant and was provided uncurated.

The chain was built from TRBV18 and TRBJ1-1; the D gene cannot be resolved reliably. The source of this sequence is a young man who had recovered from COVID-19. The specimen sequenced was PBMCs or T cells enriched from blood (not recorded which). The CDR3 is CASSPIGLPNTEAFF. The DNA reads TGTGCCAGCTCACCCATTGGACTGCCGAACACTGAAGCTTTCTTT.